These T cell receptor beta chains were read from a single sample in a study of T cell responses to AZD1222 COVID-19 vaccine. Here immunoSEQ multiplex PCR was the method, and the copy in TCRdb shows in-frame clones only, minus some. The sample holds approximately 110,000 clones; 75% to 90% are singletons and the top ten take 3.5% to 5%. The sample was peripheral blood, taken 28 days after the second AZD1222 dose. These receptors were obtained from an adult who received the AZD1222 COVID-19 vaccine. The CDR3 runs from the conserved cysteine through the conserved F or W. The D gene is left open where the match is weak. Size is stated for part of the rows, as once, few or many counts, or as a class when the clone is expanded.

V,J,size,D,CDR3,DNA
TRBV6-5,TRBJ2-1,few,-,CASSYESRSHEQFF,TGTGCCAGCAGTTACGAGTCTAGGTCACATGAGCAGTTCTTC
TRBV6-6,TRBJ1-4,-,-,CASSTPEEKLFF,TGTGCCAGCAGCACCCCGGAAGAAAAACTGTTTTTT
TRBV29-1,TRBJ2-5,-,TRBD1,CSVDYRGRETQYF,TGCAGCGTAGACTACAGGGGTCGAGAGACCCAGTACTTC
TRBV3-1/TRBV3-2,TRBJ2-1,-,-,CASGLGGSQYNEQFF,TGTGCCAGCGGTCTTGGGGGCTCACAGTACAATGAGCAGTTCTTC
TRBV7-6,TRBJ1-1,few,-,CASSRQAGETEAFF,TGTGCCAGCAGCCGACAGGCCGGAGAAACTGAAGCTTTCTTT
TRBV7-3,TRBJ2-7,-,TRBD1,CASSLTSDRGAAEQYF,TGTGCCAGCAGCCTCACCTCCGACAGGGGGGCCGCCGAGCAGTACTTC
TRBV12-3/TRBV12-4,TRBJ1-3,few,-,CASSLQGDTIYF,TGTGCCAGCAGCCTACAGGGAGACACCATATATTTT
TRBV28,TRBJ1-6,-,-,CASSFASGQGGSPLHF,TGTGCCAGCAGTTTTGCGTCCGGGCAGGGTGGTTCACCCCTCCACTTT
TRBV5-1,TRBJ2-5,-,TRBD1,CASSLTGAEETQYF,TGCGCCAGCAGCCTGACAGGGGCGGAAGAGACCCAGTACTTC
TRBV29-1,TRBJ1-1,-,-,CSVQRGQKNTEAFF,TGCAGCGTTCAAAGAGGGCAGAAGAACACTGAAGCTTTCTTT
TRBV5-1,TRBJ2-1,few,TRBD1,CASSFGPGQGASSSYNEQFF,TGCGCCAGCAGTTTCGGCCCGGGACAGGGGGCTTCTAGCTCCTACAATGAGCAGTTCTTC
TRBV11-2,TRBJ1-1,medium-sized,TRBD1,CASSLVGGGTGGTEAFF,TGTGCCAGCAGCTTAGTAGGTGGGGGGACAGGGGGCACTGAAGCTTTCTTT
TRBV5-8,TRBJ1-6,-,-,CASSRAKSFGYNSPLHF,TGTGCCAGCAGCAGGGCTAAGTCATTTGGCTATAATTCACCCCTCCACTTT
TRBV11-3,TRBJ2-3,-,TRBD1,CASSRQGATDTQYF,TGTGCCAGCAGCCGACAGGGGGCGACCGATACGCAGTATTTT
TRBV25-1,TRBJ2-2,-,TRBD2,CASSESGTRRWNTGELFF,TGTGCCAGCAGTGAATCCGGGACTAGGCGGTGGAACACCGGGGAGCTGTTTTTT
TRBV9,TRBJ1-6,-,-,CASSGGGRGNSPLHF,TGTGCCAGCAGCGGAGGAGGGAGAGGTAATTCACCCCTCCACTTT
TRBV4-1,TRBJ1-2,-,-,CASSQDGGTINYGYTF,TGCGCCAGCAGCCAAGATGGTGGGACAATAAACTATGGCTACACCTTC
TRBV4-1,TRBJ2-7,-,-,CASSQQTSYEQYF,TGCGCCAGCAGCCAGCAAACGTCCTACGAGCAGTACTTC
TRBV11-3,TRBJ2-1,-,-,CASSLDKDRRQFF,TGTGCCAGCAGCTTAGATAAAGACAGGAGGCAGTTCTTC
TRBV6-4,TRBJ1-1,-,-,CASSEVQGGGTEAFF,TGTGCCAGCAGTGAGGTGCAGGGAGGAGGAACTGAAGCTTTCTTT
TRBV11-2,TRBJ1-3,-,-,CASSLGYSGNTIYF,TGTGCCAGCAGCTTGGGGTACTCTGGAAACACCATATATTTT
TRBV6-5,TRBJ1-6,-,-,CASSQRTATPLHF,TGTGCCAGCAGTCAAAGGACAGCTACACCCCTCCACTTT
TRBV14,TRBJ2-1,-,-,CASSQETIGEQFF,TGTGCCAGCAGCCAAGAGACGATTGGTGAGCAGTTCTTC
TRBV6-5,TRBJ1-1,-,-,CASSYSPGGETEAFF,TGTGCCAGCAGTTACTCACCGGGGGGCGAGACTGAAGCTTTCTTT
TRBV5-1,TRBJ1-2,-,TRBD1,CASSRGDTGGKDGYTF,TGCGCCAGCTCCAGGGGGGATACAGGGGGTAAGGATGGCTACACCTTC
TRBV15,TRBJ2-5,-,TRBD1,CATNKFSGTGIETQYF,TGTGCCACCAACAAATTCTCCGGGACAGGGATTGAGACCCAGTACTTC
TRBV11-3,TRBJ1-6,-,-,CASPDTSPLHF,TGTGCCAGCCCCGACACTTCACCCCTCCACTTT
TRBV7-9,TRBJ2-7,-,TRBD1,CASSPPSGTGQYF,TGTGCCAGCAGCCCCCCCTCCGGGACAGGGCAGTACTTC
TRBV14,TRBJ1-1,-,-,CASSQSAGTNTEAFF,TGTGCCAGCAGCCAATCGGCAGGGACGAACACTGAAGCTTTCTTT
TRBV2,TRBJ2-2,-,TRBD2,CASSPRTSRTGELFF,TGTGCCAGCAGCCCCCGGACTAGCCGCACCGGGGAGCTGTTTTTT
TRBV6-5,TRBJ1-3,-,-,CASSYSGGVAGNTIYF,TGTGCCAGCAGTTACTCGGGGGGGGTAGCTGGAAACACCATATATTTT
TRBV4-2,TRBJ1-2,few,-,CASSQDGSGGGYGYTF,TGTGCCAGCAGCCAAGATGGTTCCGGGGGTGGCTATGGCTACACCTTC
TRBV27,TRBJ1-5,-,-,CASSLSMGGNQPQHF,TGTGCCAGCAGTTTATCGATGGGCGGCAATCAGCCCCAGCATTTT
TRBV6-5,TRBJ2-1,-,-,CASTLGDKHNEQFF,TGTGCCAGCACTTTAGGGGACAAGCACAATGAGCAGTTCTTC
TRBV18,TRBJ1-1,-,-,CASSPQTANTEAFF,TGTGCCAGCTCACCACAGACAGCTAACACTGAAGCTTTCTTT
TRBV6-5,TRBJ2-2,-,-,CASRTTPPGELFF,TGTGCCAGCAGAACGACCCCCCCCGGGGAGCTGTTTTTT
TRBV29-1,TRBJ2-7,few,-,CSVEERAGRYEQYF,TGCAGCGTTGAAGAGCGGGCGGGCCGCTACGAGCAGTACTTC
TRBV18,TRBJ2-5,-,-,CASTPQSDTKETQYF,TGTGCCAGCACCCCACAATCAGACACGAAAGAGACCCAGTACTTC
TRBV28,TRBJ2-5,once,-,CATQFNRGEETQYF,TGTGCCACCCAGTTCAATCGGGGCGAGGAGACCCAGTACTTC
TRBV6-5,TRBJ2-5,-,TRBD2,CASITSGGGETQYF,TGTGCCAGCATTACTAGCGGGGGGGGTGAGACCCAGTACTTC
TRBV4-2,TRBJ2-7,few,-,CASSQGGSMPYEQYF,TGTGCCAGCAGCCAAGGGGGTTCCATGCCCTACGAGCAGTACTTC
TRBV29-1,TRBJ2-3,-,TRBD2,CSVEFLASGGPSTDTQYF,TGCAGCGTTGAATTCTTGGCTAGCGGGGGCCCGAGCACAGATACGCAGTATTTT
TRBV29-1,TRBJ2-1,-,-,CSVVVTLDEQFF,TGCAGCGTTGTGGTGACCCTAGATGAGCAGTTCTTC
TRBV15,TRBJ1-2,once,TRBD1,CATSRRRDRGLTNYGYTF,TGTGCCACCAGCAGACGCCGGGACAGGGGGCTTACTAACTATGGCTACACCTTC
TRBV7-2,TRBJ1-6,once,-,CASSLGQGGAHSPLHF,TGTGCCAGCAGCTTAGGCCAGGGAGGAGCCCATTCACCCCTCCACTTT
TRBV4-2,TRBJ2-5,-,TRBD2,CASSQTSGGLETQYF,TGTGCCAGCAGCCAGACTAGCGGGGGGCTCGAGACCCAGTACTTC
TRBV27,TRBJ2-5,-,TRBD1,CASSHRDRGRETQYF,TGTGCCAGCAGCCATAGGGACAGGGGTAGAGAGACCCAGTACTTC
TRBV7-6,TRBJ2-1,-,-,CASSLVGTMAEQFF,TGTGCCAGCAGCTTAGTTGGTACAATGGCGGAGCAGTTCTTC